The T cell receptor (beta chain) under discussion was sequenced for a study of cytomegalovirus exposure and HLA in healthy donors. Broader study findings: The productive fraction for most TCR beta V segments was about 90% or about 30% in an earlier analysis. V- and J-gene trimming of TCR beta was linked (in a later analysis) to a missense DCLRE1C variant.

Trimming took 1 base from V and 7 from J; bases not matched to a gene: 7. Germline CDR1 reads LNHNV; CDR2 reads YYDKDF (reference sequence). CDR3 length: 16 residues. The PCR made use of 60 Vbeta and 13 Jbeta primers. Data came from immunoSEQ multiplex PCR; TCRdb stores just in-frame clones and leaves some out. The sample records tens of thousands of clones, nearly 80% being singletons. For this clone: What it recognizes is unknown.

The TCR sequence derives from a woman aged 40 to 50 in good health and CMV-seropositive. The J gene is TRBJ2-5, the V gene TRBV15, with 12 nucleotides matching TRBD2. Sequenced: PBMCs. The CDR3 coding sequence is TGTGCCACCAGCAGAGGTCGGACTAGCGGGACATGGACCCAGTACTTC. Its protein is CATSRGRTSGTWTQYF.